Listed here are 3 T cell receptor beta chains from one sample, sequenced in a study of cytomegalovirus exposure and HLA in healthy donors. Sequencing was performed with immunoSEQ multiplex PCR; in TCRdb, only in-frame clones are kept and a portion is missing. Of about 140,000 clones listed, 70% to 90% are singletons. What was sequenced was PBMCs. These receptors came from a man younger than 30 in good health and CMV-seropositive.

This clone has more than one count but fewer than ten. This chain joins TRBV29-1 and TRBJ2-3; D is perhaps TRBD1 (6 bases). Trimming left V 2 bases short and J 3 bases short, with 9 bases between. This CDR3 is 13 amino acids long. Germline assignment: CDR1 SQVTM and CDR2 ANQGSEA. DNA of the CDR3: TGCAGCGTTGAAAGCCAGGGGACAGATACGCAGTATTTT. Its protein product is CSVESQGTDTQYF.

The chain combines TRBV11-1 with TRBJ1-2; D is unresolved. V was pared by 1 base and J by 9 bases, with 18 bases between. CDR1 is SGHAT and CDR2 is FQDESV in the germline V gene (reference sequence). CDR3 length: 15 residues. The DNA for the CDR3 is TGTGCCAGCAGCTTAGGACTAGAGGTCGGCGATAGCTACACCTTC. Encoded protein: CASSLGLEVGDSYTF.

The V and J genes are TRBV27 and TRBJ1-2, with TRBD1 matching over 9 bases. The J segment lost 5 bases and the V segment lost 0 bases, leaving 4 bases of the junction unmatched. The germline CDR1 and CDR2 sequences are MNHEY and SMNVEV (reference sequence). This CDR3 is 15 amino acids long. The DNA for the CDR3 is TGTGCCAGCAGTTTATCTCCAGACAGGGGGTATGGCTACACCTTC. Protein product: CASSLSPDRGYGYTF.